The following is a T cell receptor (beta chain) sequence with its context. A read error may account for a junction end that differs from germline. Any history of autoimmune disease or systemic immunosuppression disqualified patients. This table comes from immunoSEQ multiplex PCR, and its TCRdb copy is limited to in-frame clones, with some not included. The sample holds 50,000 or so clones, about 85% seen once. Germline CDR1 and CDR2: SNHLY and FYNNEI. This CDR3 has 16 residues. The sample comes from a study of OX40 agonist ivuxolimab in advanced cancers. On the study more broadly: Aged about 23 to 80 with a mean of 60 years, they were around 85% male.

Here the sequenced sample was CD4+ or CD8+ T cells sorted from blood, taken in a trial of the OX40 agonist ivuxolimab. This TCR was recovered from an adult with an advanced solid tumor such as melanoma, head and neck, liver or kidney cancer. V and J are TRBV2 and TRBJ2-4; D possibly corresponds to TRBD2 (5 bases). The CDR3 nucleotides read TGTGCCAGCAGCCCGAGGGAGATGACGCGACGGGCCATTCAATACTTC. It encodes CASSPREMTRRAIQYF. The full variable domain, with the rest looked up from reference TRBV2 and TRBJ2-4, is EPEVTQTPSHQVTQMGQEVILRCVPISNHLYFYWYRQILGQKVEFLVSFYNNEISEKSEIFDDQFSVERPDGSNFTLKIRSTKLEDSAMYFCASSPREMTRRAIQYFGAGTRLSVL.